A selection of T cell receptor beta chains follows, all from one sample in a study of Ad26.COV2.S vaccination and SARS-CoV-2 variants. Method: immunoSEQ multiplex PCR; TCRdb's copy keeps in-frame clones and lacks some. The table shows 350,000 to 550,000 clones, with roughly 87% occurring only once. Sequenced here: peripheral blood, sampled in a trial of Ad26.COV2.S vaccine versus placebo. The source is a person between 18 and 65 years old who received the Ad26.COV2.S COVID-19 vaccine or a placebo. The CDR3 runs from the conserved cysteine through the conserved F or W. The D gene is left open where the match is weak.

cdr3_nt: TGTGCCAGTAGCGCAGGAGACGGGATCTACAATGAGCAGTTCTTC; cdr3_aa: CASSAGDGIYNEQFF; d_call: .; j_call: TRBJ2-1; v_call: TRBV19
cdr3_nt: TGTGCCAGCAGCACGGGACAGGGTCCCTATGGCTACACCTTC; cdr3_aa: CASSTGQGPYGYTF; d_call: TRBD1; j_call: TRBJ1-2; v_call: TRBV9
cdr3_nt: TGTGCCAGCAGCTTGGGAGACGCGTTTGTCTACGAGCAGTACTTC; cdr3_aa: CASSLGDAFVYEQYF; d_call: .; j_call: TRBJ2-7; v_call: TRBV5-4
cdr3_nt: TGTGCCAGTAGTAGAGGGGGGTTGGGCTACACCTTC; cdr3_aa: CASSRGGLGYTF; d_call: .; j_call: TRBJ1-2; v_call: TRBV19
cdr3_nt: TGTGCCAGCAGCCACCTTTTCATTGATACTGGAAACACCATATATTTT; cdr3_aa: CASSHLFIDTGNTIYF; d_call: .; j_call: TRBJ1-3; v_call: TRBV4-2
cdr3_nt: TGTGCCAGCAGTTACACGGGAGGGAGGAACGGGGAGCTGTTTTTT; cdr3_aa: CASSYTGGRNGELFF; d_call: TRBD2; j_call: TRBJ2-2; v_call: TRBV6-6
cdr3_nt: TGTGCCAGCAGCGAATATGCAGGGACAGGGTTTATGCCAGATACGCAGTATTTT; cdr3_aa: CASSEYAGTGFMPDTQYF; d_call: TRBD1; j_call: TRBJ2-3; v_call: TRBV16
cdr3_nt: TGTGCCAGCAGCTCGGATGTGGGAGGCAATCAGCCCCAGCATTTT; cdr3_aa: CASSSDVGGNQPQHF; d_call: .; j_call: TRBJ1-5; v_call: TRBV4-2
cdr3_nt: TGCGCCAGCAGCTTGTTTTTGGAGGAAGAGACCCAGTACTTC; cdr3_aa: CASSLFLEEETQYF; d_call: .; j_call: TRBJ2-5; v_call: TRBV5-1
cdr3_nt: TGCGCCAGCACCAACTCCAGGGAGACCCAGTACTTC; cdr3_aa: CASTNSRETQYF; d_call: .; j_call: TRBJ2-5; v_call: TRBV5-1
cdr3_nt: TGTGCCAGCAGTGAAGGGCCTAGCTCAGATACGCAGTATTTT; cdr3_aa: CASSEGPSSDTQYF; d_call: .; j_call: TRBJ2-3; v_call: TRBV6-1
cdr3_nt: TGTGCCAGCAGCCAATGGGATTCGGGGGGTGCATCCTACGAGCAGTACTTC; cdr3_aa: CASSQWDSGGASYEQYF; d_call: TRBD2; j_call: TRBJ2-7; v_call: TRBV16
cdr3_nt: TGCAGTGCTAGTACGGGGGAAGGCGAGACCCAGTACTTC; cdr3_aa: CSASTGEGETQYF; d_call: .; j_call: TRBJ2-5; v_call: TRBV20-1
cdr3_nt: TGTGCCAGCAGCCCGACCGGGGGAGGGACTGAAGCTTTCTTT; cdr3_aa: CASSPTGGGTEAFF; d_call: .; j_call: TRBJ1-1; v_call: TRBV7-6
cdr3_nt: TGTGCCAGCAGCCCTGAGTGGAGGGGTGAAGCTTTCTTT; cdr3_aa: CASSPEWRGEAFF; d_call: .; j_call: TRBJ1-1; v_call: TRBV7-9
cdr3_nt: TGTGCCAGCACAAAGCACTCTGGAAACACCATATATTTT; cdr3_aa: CASTKHSGNTIYF; d_call: .; j_call: TRBJ1-3; v_call: TRBV3-1/TRBV3-2
cdr3_nt: TGTGCCAGCTCACCAGCGTCCGAAGCTAACTATGGCTACACCTTC; cdr3_aa: CASSPASEANYGYTF; d_call: .; j_call: TRBJ1-2; v_call: TRBV18
cdr3_nt: TGTGCCAGCAGCTTAGGGTCTAGCGGAGAGACCCAGTACTTC; cdr3_aa: CASSLGSSGETQYF; d_call: TRBD2; j_call: TRBJ2-5; v_call: TRBV11-3
cdr3_nt: TGTGCCAGCAGTTTGTTCTATCAAAGCTCTGGGGCCAACGTCCTGACTTTC; cdr3_aa: CASSLFYQSSGANVLTF; d_call: .; j_call: TRBJ2-6; v_call: TRBV27
cdr3_nt: TGTGCCAGCAGACCTACGACGGGGAGTGAAAAACTGTTTTTT; cdr3_aa: CASRPTTGSEKLFF; d_call: .; j_call: TRBJ1-4; v_call: TRBV6-5
cdr3_nt: TGTGCCAGCTCACCCCCGGGGGGGAGTGGAACTGAAGCTTTCTTT; cdr3_aa: CASSPPGGSGTEAFF; d_call: .; j_call: TRBJ1-1; v_call: TRBV18
cdr3_nt: TGTGCCAGTAGATCCAGGACGGTTATGAACACTGAAGCTTTCTTT; cdr3_aa: CASRSRTVMNTEAFF; d_call: .; j_call: TRBJ1-1; v_call: TRBV19
cdr3_nt: TGTGCCAGCAGCTTAGCTTACAGGGGGGTCACAGATACGCAGTATTTT; cdr3_aa: CASSLAYRGVTDTQYF; d_call: TRBD1; j_call: TRBJ2-3; v_call: TRBV7-9
cdr3_nt: TGTGCCACCAGCAGAGATCATAGGGAGACCCAGTACTTC; cdr3_aa: CATSRDHRETQYF; d_call: .; j_call: TRBJ2-5; v_call: TRBV15
cdr3_nt: TGTGCCAGCAGCTTAGGGGGATACGAGACCCAGTACTTC; cdr3_aa: CASSLGGYETQYF; d_call: .; j_call: TRBJ2-5; v_call: TRBV7-9
cdr3_nt: TGTGCCAGCAGTTACTCGGCGGGGACCTATGGCTACACCTTC; cdr3_aa: CASSYSAGTYGYTF; d_call: .; j_call: TRBJ1-2; v_call: TRBV6-5
cdr3_nt: TGTGCCAGCACCCCGGGGGGGGCTACCCGAGGGGAGCAGTTCTTC; cdr3_aa: CASTPGGATRGEQFF; d_call: TRBD2; j_call: TRBJ2-1; v_call: TRBV9